This paragraph reports one T cell receptor (beta chain). This entry belongs to a study of blood T cell repertoires in COVID-19. Study details: The origin of the acute and convalescent COVID-19 samples was the United States, Italy and Spain.

Authors' processing steps: Scientists estimated how many nucleated cells there were by amplifying reference gene primers. The table came from immunoSEQ multiplex PCR; TCRdb's copy has only in-frame clones and leaves some out. The V and J calls and clone size were taken over from that table, and D and trimming were inferred from the DNA. Seen here are 250,000 to 300,000 clones, 88% observed once, and the top ten hold 10%. The CDR3 runs 15 residues. The V gene's germline CDR1 is MNHEY and CDR2 SVGAGI. V shed 0 bases, J shed 2 bases, and the junction held 2 bases outside the gene matches. Specimen: peripheral blood. The receptor was derived from a woman in her 70s with COVID-19, enrolled during active disease. The J gene is TRBJ2-7, the V gene TRBV6-5, with 9 bases lining up with TRBD2. The CDR3 loop is CASSYSSSGTYEQYF. In DNA form, the CDR3 reads TGTGCCAGCAGTTACTCTTCTAGCGGGACCTACGAGCAGTACTTC.